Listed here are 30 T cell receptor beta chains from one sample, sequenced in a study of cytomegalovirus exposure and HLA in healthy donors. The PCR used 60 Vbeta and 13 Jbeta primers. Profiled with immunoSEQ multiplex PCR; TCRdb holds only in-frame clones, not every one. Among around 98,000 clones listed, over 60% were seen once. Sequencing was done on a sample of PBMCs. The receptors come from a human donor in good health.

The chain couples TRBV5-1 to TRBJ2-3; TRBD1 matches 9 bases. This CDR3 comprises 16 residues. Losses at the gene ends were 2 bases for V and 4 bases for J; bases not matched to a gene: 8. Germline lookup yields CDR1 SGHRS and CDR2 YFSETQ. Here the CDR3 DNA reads TGCGCCAGCAGCTTCTGGGACAGGGTTTCTTCAGATACGCAGTATTTT. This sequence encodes CASSFWDRVSSDTQYF. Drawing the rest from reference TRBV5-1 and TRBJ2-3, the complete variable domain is KAGVTQTPRYLIKTRGQQVTLSCSPISGHRSVSWYQQTPGQGLQFLFEYFSETQRNKGNFPGRFSGRQFSNSRSEMNVSTLELGDSALYLCASSFWDRVSSDTQYFGPGTRLTVL.

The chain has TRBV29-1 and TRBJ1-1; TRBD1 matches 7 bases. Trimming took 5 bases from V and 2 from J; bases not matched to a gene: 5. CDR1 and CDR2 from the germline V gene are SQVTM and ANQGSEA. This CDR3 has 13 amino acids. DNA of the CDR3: TGCAGCGTTAATAGGGGGCTAAACACTGAAGCTTTCTTT. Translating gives CSVNRGLNTEAFF.

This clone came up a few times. CDR3 sequence: CASSQGTSGRNEQYF. The CDR3 nucleotides are TGCGCCAGCAGCCAAGGGACTAGCGGGAGAAACGAGCAGTACTTC. J is TRBJ2-7 and V is TRBV4-3; TRBD2 matches 13 bases. This CDR3 contains 15 residues. V shed 1 base, J shed 5 bases, and the junction held 2 bases outside the gene matches. Germline V gene lookup returns CDR1 LGHNA and CDR2 YSLEER.

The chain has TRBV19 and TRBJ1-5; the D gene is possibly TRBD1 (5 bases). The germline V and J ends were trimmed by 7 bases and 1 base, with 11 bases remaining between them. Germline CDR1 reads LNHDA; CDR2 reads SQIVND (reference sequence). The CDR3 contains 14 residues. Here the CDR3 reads CASMVTVSNQPQHF. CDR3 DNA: TGTGCCAGTATGGTGACAGTCAGCAATCAGCCCCAGCATTTT.

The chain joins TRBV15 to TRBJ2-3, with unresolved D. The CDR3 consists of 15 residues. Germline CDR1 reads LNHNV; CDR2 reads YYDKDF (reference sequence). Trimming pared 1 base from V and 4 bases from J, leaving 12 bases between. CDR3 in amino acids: CATSRGGVAADTQYF. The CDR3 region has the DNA TGTGCCACCAGCAGAGGAGGAGTCGCGGCAGATACGCAGTATTTT. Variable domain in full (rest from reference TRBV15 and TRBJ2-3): DAMVIQNPRYQVTQFGKPVTLSCSQTLNHNVMYWYQQKSSQAPKLLFHYYDKDFNNEADTPDNFQSRRPNTSFCFLDIRSPGLGDTAMYLCATSRGGVAADTQYFGPGTRLTVL.

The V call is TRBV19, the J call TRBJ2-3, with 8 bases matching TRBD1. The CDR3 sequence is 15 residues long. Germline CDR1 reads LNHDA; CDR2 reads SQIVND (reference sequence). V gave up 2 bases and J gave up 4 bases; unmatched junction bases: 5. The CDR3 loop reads CASSIKGQVADTQYF. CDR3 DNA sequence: TGTGCCAGTAGTATAAAGGGACAGGTAGCAGATACGCAGTATTTT. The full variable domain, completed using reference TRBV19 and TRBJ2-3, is DGGITQSPKYLFRKEGQNVTLSCEQNLNHDAMYWYRQDPGQGLRLIYYSQIVNDFQKGDIAEGYSVSREKKESFPLTVTSAQKNPTAFYLCASSIKGQVADTQYFGPGTRLTVL.

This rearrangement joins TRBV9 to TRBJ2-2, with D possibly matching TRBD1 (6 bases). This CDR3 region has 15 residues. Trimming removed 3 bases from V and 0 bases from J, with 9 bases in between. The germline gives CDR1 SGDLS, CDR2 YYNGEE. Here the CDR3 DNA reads TGTGCCAGCAGCGGGCGACAGGCGAACACCGGGGAGCTGTTTTTT. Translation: CASSGRQANTGELFF.

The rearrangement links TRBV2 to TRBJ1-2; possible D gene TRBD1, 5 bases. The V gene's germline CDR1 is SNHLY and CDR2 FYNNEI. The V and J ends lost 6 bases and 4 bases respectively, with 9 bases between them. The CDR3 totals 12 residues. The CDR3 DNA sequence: TGTGCCAGCAGAAGACAGAGCTATGGCTACACCTTC. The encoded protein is CASRRQSYGYTF.

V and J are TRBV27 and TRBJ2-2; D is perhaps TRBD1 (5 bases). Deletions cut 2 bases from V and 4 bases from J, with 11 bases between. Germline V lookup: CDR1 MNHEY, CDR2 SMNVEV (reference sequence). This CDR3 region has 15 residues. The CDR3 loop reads CASSLGAGATGELFF. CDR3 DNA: TGTGCCAGCAGTTTAGGGGCAGGCGCCACCGGGGAGCTGTTTTTT.

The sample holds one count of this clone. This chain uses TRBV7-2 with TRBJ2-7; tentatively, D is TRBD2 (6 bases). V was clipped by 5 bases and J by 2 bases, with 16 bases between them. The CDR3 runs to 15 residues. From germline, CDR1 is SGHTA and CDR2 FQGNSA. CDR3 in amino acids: CASSTVDSGTYEQYF. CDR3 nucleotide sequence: TGTGCCAGCAGCACCGTTGATAGCGGAACCTACGAGCAGTACTTC. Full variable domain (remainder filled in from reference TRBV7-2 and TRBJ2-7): GAGVSQSPSNKVTEKGKDVELRCDPISGHTALYWYRQSLGQGLEFLIYFQGNSAPDKSGLPSDRFSAERTGGSVSTLTIQRTQQEDSAVYLCASSTVDSGTYEQYFGPGTRLTVT.

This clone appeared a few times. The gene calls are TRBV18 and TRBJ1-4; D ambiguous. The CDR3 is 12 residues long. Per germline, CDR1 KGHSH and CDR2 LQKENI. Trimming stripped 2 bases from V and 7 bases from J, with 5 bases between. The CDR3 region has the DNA TGTGCCAGCTCACCAGCAGGTGAAAAACTGTTTTTT. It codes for CASSPAGEKLFF.

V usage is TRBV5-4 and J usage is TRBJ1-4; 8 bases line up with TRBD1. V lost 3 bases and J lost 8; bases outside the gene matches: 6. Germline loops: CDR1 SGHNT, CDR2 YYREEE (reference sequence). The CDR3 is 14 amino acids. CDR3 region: CASSSQGAREKLFF. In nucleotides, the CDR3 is TGTGCCAGCAGCTCCCAGGGGGCGCGGGAAAAACTGTTTTTT.

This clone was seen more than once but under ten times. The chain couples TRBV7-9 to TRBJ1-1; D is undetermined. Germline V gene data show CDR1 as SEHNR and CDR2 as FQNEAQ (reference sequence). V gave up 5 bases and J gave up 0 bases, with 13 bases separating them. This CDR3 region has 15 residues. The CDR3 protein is CASSPVSGMNTEAFF. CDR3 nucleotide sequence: TGTGCCAGCAGCCCCGTGTCAGGAATGAACACTGAAGCTTTCTTT.

CDR3 protein: CSVVIEINTEAFF. The CDR3 nucleotides read TGCAGCGTTGTTATAGAAATCAACACTGAAGCTTTCTTT. The genes are TRBV29-1 and TRBJ1-1; D gene ambiguous. V was cut by 4 bases and J by 2 bases, with 11 bases left in between. Germline V CDR1 and CDR2: SQVTM, ANQGSEA. This CDR3 comprises 13 residues.

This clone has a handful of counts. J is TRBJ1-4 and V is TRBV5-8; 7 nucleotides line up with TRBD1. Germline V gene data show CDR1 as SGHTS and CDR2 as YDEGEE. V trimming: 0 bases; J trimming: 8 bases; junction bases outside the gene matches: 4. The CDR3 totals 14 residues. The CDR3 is CASSLEGAREKLFF. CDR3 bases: TGTGCCAGCAGCTTGGAGGGGGCTAGGGAAAAACTGTTTTTT.

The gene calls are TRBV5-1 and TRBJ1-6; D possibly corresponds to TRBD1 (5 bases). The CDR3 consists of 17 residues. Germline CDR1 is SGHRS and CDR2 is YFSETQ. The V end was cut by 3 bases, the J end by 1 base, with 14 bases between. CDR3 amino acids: CASSSDGRDSYNSPLHF. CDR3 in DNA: TGCGCCAGCAGCTCTGACGGCAGGGATTCCTATAATTCACCCCTCCACTTT.

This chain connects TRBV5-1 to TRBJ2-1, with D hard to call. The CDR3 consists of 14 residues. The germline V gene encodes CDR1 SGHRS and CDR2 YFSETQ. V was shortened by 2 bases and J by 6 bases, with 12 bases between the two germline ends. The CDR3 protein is CASSLGTTANEQFF. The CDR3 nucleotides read TGCGCCAGCAGCTTAGGTACTACGGCCAATGAGCAGTTCTTC.

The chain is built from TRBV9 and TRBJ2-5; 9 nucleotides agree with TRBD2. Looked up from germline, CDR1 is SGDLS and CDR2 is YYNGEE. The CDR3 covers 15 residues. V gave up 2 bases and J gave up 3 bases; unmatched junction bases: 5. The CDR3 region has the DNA TGTGCCAGCAGCGTCTTCGGCGGGGGGGAAGAGACCCAGTACTTC. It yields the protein CASSVFGGGEETQYF. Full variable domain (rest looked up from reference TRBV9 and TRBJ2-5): DSGVTQTPKHLITATGQRVTLRCSPRSGDLSVYWYQQSLDQGLQFLIQYYNGEERAKGNILERFSAQQFPDLHSELNLSSLELGDSALYFCASSVFGGGEETQYFGPGTRLLVL.

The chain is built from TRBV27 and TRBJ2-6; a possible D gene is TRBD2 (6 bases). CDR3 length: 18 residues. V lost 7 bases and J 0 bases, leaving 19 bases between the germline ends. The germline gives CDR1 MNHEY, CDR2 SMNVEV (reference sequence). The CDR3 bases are TGTGCCAGCAAACCCTATGGGGGGACCTTCTCTGGGGCCAACGTCCTGACTTTC. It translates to CASKPYGGTFSGANVLTF. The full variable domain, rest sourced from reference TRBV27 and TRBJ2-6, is EAQVTQNPRYLITVTGKKLTVTCSQNMNHEYMSWYRQDPGLGLRQIYYSMNVEVTDKGDVPEGYKVSRKEKRNFPLILESPSPNQTSLYFCASKPYGGTFSGANVLTFGAGSRLTVL.

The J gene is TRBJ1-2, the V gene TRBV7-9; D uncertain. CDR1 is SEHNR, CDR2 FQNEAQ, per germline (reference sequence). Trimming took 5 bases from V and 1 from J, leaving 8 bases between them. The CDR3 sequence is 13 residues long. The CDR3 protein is CASSLSSNYGYTF. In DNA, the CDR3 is TGTGCCAGCAGCCTTAGCAGTAACTATGGCTACACCTTC.

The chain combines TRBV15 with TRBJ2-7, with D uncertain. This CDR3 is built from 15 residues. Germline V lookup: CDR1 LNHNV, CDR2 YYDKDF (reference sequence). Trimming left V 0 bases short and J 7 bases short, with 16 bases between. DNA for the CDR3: TGTGCCACCAGCAGAGATCTAGAAGGTGAGGAAGAGCAGTACTTC. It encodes CATSRDLEGEEEQYF.

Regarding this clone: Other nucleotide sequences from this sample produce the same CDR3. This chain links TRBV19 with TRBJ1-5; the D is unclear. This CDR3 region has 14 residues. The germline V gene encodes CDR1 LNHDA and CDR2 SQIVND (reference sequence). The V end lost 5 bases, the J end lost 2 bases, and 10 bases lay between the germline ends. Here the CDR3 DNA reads TGTGCCAGTAGTTTAGGAGGTCGCAATCAGCCCCAGCATTTT. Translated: CASSLGGRNQPQHF.

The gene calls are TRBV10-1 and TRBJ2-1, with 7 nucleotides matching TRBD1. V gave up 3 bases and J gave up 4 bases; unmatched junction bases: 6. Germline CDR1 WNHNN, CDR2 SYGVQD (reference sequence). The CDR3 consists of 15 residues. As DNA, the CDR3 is TGCGCCAGCAGTGATAGAGGGGGCCTATACAATGAGCAGTTCTTC. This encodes CASSDRGGLYNEQFF.

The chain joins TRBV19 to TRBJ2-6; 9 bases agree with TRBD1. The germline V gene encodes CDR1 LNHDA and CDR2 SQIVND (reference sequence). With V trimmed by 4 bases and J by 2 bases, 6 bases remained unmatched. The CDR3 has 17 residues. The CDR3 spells CASSTLGQGTGANVLTF. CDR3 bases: TGTGCCAGTAGTACCCTGGGACAGGGAACTGGGGCCAACGTCCTGACTTTC.

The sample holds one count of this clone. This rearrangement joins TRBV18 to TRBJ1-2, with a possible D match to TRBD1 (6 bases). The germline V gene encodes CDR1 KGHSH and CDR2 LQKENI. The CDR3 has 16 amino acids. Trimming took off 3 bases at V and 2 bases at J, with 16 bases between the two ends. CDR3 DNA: TGTGCCAGCTCACCCATCGACTCGCAGGGGAACTATGGCTACACCTTC. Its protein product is CASSPIDSQGNYGYTF.

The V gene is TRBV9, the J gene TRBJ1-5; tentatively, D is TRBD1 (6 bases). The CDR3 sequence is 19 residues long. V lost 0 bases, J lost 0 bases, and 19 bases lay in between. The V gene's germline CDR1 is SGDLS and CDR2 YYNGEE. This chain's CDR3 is CASSVDTGPNEYSNQPQHF. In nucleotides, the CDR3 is TGTGCCAGCAGCGTAGATACAGGGCCAAATGAATATAGCAATCAGCCCCAGCATTTT. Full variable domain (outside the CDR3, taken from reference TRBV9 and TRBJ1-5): DSGVTQTPKHLITATGQRVTLRCSPRSGDLSVYWYQQSLDQGLQFLIQYYNGEERAKGNILERFSAQQFPDLHSELNLSSLELGDSALYFCASSVDTGPNEYSNQPQHFGDGTRLSIL.

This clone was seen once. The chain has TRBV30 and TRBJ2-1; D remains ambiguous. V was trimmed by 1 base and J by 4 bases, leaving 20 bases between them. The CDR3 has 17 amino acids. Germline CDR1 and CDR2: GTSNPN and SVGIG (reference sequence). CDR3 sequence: CAWSGVGRGTIYNEQFF. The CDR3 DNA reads TGTGCCTGGAGTGGAGTCGGAAGAGGAACGATTTACAATGAGCAGTTCTTC.

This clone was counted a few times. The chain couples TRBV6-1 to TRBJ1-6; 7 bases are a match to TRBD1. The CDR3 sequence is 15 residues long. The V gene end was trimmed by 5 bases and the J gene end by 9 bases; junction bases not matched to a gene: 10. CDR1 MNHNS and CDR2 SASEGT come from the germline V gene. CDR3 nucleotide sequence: TGTGCCAGCAGTCTAACCGGGACAGCGACTTCACCCCTCCACTTT. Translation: CASSLTGTATSPLHF.

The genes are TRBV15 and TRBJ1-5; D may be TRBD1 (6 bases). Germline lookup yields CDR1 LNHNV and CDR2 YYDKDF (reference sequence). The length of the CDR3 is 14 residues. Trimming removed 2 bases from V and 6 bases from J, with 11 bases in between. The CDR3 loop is CATSRKGGPQPQHF. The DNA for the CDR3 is TGTGCCACCAGCAGAAAGGGGGGGCCTCAGCCCCAGCATTTT.

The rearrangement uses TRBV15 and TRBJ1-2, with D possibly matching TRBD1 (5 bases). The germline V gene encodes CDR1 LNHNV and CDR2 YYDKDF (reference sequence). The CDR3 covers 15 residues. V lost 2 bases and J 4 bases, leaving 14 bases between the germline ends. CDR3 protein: CATSRHRPRGYGYTF. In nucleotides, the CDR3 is TGTGCCACCAGCAGACACAGGCCCCGAGGCTATGGCTACACCTTC.